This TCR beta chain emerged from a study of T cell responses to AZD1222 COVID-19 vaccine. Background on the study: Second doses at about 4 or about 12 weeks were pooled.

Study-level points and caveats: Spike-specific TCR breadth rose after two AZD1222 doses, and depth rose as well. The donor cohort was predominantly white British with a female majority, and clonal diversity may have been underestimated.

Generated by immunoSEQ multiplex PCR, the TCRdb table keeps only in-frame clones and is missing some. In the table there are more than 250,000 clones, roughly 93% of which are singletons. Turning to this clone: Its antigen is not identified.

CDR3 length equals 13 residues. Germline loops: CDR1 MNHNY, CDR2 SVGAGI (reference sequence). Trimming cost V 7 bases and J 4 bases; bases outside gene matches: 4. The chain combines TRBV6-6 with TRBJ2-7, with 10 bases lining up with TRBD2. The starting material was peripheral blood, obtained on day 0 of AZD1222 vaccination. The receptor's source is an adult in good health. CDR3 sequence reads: CASIPSGSYEQYF. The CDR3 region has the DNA TGTGCCAGCATTCCTAGCGGGAGTTACGAGCAGTACTTC.